Listed below are T cell receptor beta chains from one sample, sequenced in a study of STAT5B mutations in CD4+ large granular lymphocyte leukemia. Some clones are missing from TCRdb's copy, which holds only in-frame ones; the method was immunoSEQ multiplex PCR. The profile shows 30,000 to 40,000 clones, around 88% of them singletons. Sequenced input: CD4+ T cells from blood buffy coats. Receptor source: a human donor in good health. CDR3s include the opening cysteine and the closing phenylalanine or tryptophan. A D gene is named only where the DNA matches it firmly. Clone size appears in some rows only: once, few, many, or a class for an expanded clone.

v_call: TRBV5-3
d_call: .
j_call: TRBJ1-5
cdr3_length: 12
clone_size: .
cdr3_aa: CARSFPGQPQHF
cdr3_nt: TGTGCCAGAAGCTTTCCCGGCCAGCCCCAGCATTTT

v_call: TRBV19
d_call: TRBD2
j_call: TRBJ2-5
cdr3_length: 18
clone_size: .
cdr3_aa: CASSIGRTSGHLEETQYF
cdr3_nt: TGTGCCAGTAGTATAGGGAGGACTAGCGGGCACCTAGAAGAGACCCAGTACTTC

v_call: TRBV6-4
d_call: .
j_call: TRBJ2-5
cdr3_length: 13
clone_size: .
cdr3_aa: CASSDRGGETQYF
cdr3_nt: TGTGCCAGCAGTGACAGAGGGGGAGAGACCCAGTACTTC

v_call: TRBV5-1
d_call: .
j_call: TRBJ2-2
cdr3_length: 16
clone_size: .
cdr3_aa: CASSLEARLNTGELFF
cdr3_nt: TGCGCCAGCAGCTTGGAGGCTAGGTTAAACACCGGGGAGCTGTTTTTT

v_call: TRBV2
d_call: TRBD1
j_call: TRBJ1-4
cdr3_length: 18
clone_size: .
cdr3_aa: CASSEPRDRGGTNEKLFF
cdr3_nt: TGTGCCAGCAGTGAACCCCGGGACAGGGGGGGCACTAATGAAAAACTGTTTTTT

v_call: TRBV18
d_call: .
j_call: TRBJ1-2
cdr3_length: 13
clone_size: .
cdr3_aa: CASSPPSSYGYTF
cdr3_nt: TGTGCCAGCTCGCCCCCATCAAGCTATGGCTACACCTTC

v_call: TRBV19
d_call: .
j_call: TRBJ1-5
cdr3_length: 15
clone_size: .
cdr3_aa: CASTSRRNSNQPQHF
cdr3_nt: TGTGCCAGTACCTCGAGGCGTAATAGCAATCAGCCCCAGCATTTT

v_call: TRBV27
d_call: .
j_call: TRBJ1-4
cdr3_length: 14
clone_size: .
cdr3_aa: CASSLVHKGEKLFF
cdr3_nt: TGTGCCAGCAGTTTAGTTCACAAGGGTGAAAAACTGTTTTTT

v_call: TRBV5-1
d_call: .
j_call: TRBJ2-1
cdr3_length: 14
clone_size: .
cdr3_aa: CASSLLGARQEQFF
cdr3_nt: TGCGCCAGCAGCTTGTTAGGAGCTAGGCAAGAGCAGTTCTTC

v_call: TRBV19
d_call: .
j_call: TRBJ2-2
cdr3_length: 15
clone_size: .
cdr3_aa: CASSIVGENTGELFF
cdr3_nt: TGTGCCAGTAGTATAGTAGGGGAGAACACCGGGGAGCTGTTTTTT

v_call: TRBV6-6
d_call: TRBD1
j_call: TRBJ1-2
cdr3_length: 15
clone_size: .
cdr3_aa: CASSYSGQGTYGYTF
cdr3_nt: TGTGCCAGCAGTTACTCGGGACAGGGTACCTATGGCTACACCTTC

v_call: TRBV2
d_call: .
j_call: TRBJ2-7
cdr3_length: 13
clone_size: few
cdr3_aa: CASTGRNSYEQYF
cdr3_nt: TGTGCCAGCACCGGCAGGAACTCCTACGAGCAGTACTTC

v_call: TRBV2
d_call: .
j_call: TRBJ1-1
cdr3_length: 15
clone_size: few
cdr3_aa: CASSEWRGSNTEAFF
cdr3_nt: TGTGCCAGCAGTGAATGGCGGGGATCGAACACTGAAGCTTTCTTT

v_call: TRBV7-2
d_call: .
j_call: TRBJ2-5
cdr3_length: 13
clone_size: .
cdr3_aa: CASKTAALETQYF
cdr3_nt: TGTGCCAGCAAAACCGCGGCCTTGGAGACCCAGTACTTC

v_call: TRBV5-1
d_call: .
j_call: TRBJ2-2
cdr3_length: 16
clone_size: .
cdr3_aa: CASSLSVLANTGELFF
cdr3_nt: TGCGCCAGCAGCTTGTCGGTCCTCGCGAACACCGGGGAGCTGTTTTTT

v_call: TRBV7-3
d_call: .
j_call: TRBJ2-1
cdr3_length: 14
clone_size: once
cdr3_aa: CASSLEGVRNEQFF
cdr3_nt: TGTGCCAGCAGCTTGGAGGGAGTCCGCAATGAGCAGTTCTTC

v_call: TRBV11-3
d_call: .
j_call: TRBJ1-1
cdr3_length: 14
clone_size: .
cdr3_aa: CASSPPRGITEAFF
cdr3_nt: TGTGCCAGCAGCCCCCCGAGGGGCATCACTGAAGCTTTCTTT

v_call: TRBV7-6
d_call: .
j_call: TRBJ2-1
cdr3_length: 13
clone_size: .
cdr3_aa: CASSLATGNEQFF
cdr3_nt: TGTGCCAGCAGCTTAGCGACGGGCAATGAGCAGTTCTTC

v_call: TRBV7-2
d_call: TRBD1
j_call: TRBJ1-1
cdr3_length: 12
clone_size: .
cdr3_aa: CASSTYRGEAFF
cdr3_nt: TGTGCCAGCAGCACATACAGGGGTGAAGCTTTCTTT

v_call: TRBV10-3
d_call: TRBD2
j_call: TRBJ2-5
cdr3_length: 14
clone_size: .
cdr3_aa: CAIRAGGPEETQYF
cdr3_nt: TGTGCCATCCGAGCGGGAGGGCCTGAAGAGACCCAGTACTTC

v_call: TRBV2
d_call: TRBD1
j_call: TRBJ2-7
cdr3_length: 16
clone_size: .
cdr3_aa: CASSGSLGQNLYEQYF
cdr3_nt: TGTGCCAGCAGTGGAAGCCTGGGACAGAACTTATACGAGCAGTACTTC

v_call: TRBV7-6
d_call: .
j_call: TRBJ1-6
cdr3_length: 12
clone_size: few
cdr3_aa: CASSLGNSPLHF
cdr3_nt: TGTGCCAGCAGCTTAGGCAATTCACCCCTCCACTTT

v_call: TRBV4-1
d_call: TRBD1
j_call: TRBJ2-4
cdr3_length: 16
clone_size: .
cdr3_aa: CASSPGGTLAKNIQYF
cdr3_nt: TGCGCCAGCAGCCCAGGGGGTACCCTAGCCAAAAACATTCAGTACTTC

v_call: TRBV15
d_call: .
j_call: TRBJ2-2
cdr3_length: 16
clone_size: .
cdr3_aa: CATSPQGRVNTGELFF
cdr3_nt: TGTGCCACCAGCCCCCAGGGCAGGGTGAACACCGGGGAGCTGTTTTTT

v_call: TRBV11-2
d_call: .
j_call: TRBJ2-1
cdr3_length: 12
clone_size: .
cdr3_aa: CASSFLLHEQFF
cdr3_nt: TGTGCCAGCAGCTTCTTACTCCATGAGCAGTTCTTC

v_call: TRBV9
d_call: TRBD1
j_call: TRBJ1-1
cdr3_length: 15
clone_size: .
cdr3_aa: CASSVAQTGWTEAFF
cdr3_nt: TGTGCCAGCAGCGTAGCGCAGACAGGGTGGACTGAAGCTTTCTTT

v_call: TRBV7-9
d_call: .
j_call: TRBJ2-2
cdr3_length: 13
clone_size: .
cdr3_aa: CASLHRNTGELFF
cdr3_nt: TGTGCCAGCCTTCACCGGAACACCGGGGAGCTGTTTTTT

v_call: TRBV9
d_call: TRBD1
j_call: TRBJ1-5
cdr3_length: 13
clone_size: .
cdr3_aa: CASSVQGGQPQHF
cdr3_nt: TGTGCCAGCAGCGTACAGGGGGGCCAGCCCCAGCATTTT

v_call: TRBV5-1
d_call: .
j_call: TRBJ2-1
cdr3_length: 11
clone_size: .
cdr3_aa: CASSRVDEQFF
cdr3_nt: TGCGCCAGCAGCCGGGTAGATGAGCAGTTCTTC

v_call: TRBV19
d_call: .
j_call: TRBJ2-2
cdr3_length: 14
clone_size: .
cdr3_aa: CASSSSLSTGELFF
cdr3_nt: TGTGCCAGTAGTTCTAGCTTGTCCACCGGGGAGCTGTTTTTT

v_call: TRBV10-1
d_call: .
j_call: TRBJ1-1
cdr3_length: 15
clone_size: .
cdr3_aa: CASSQSGTGWAEAFF
cdr3_nt: TGCGCCAGCAGTCAATCGGGGACCGGCTGGGCTGAAGCTTTCTTT

v_call: TRBV19
d_call: .
j_call: TRBJ2-4
cdr3_length: 14
clone_size: once
cdr3_aa: CASSIVPAKNIQYF
cdr3_nt: TGTGCCAGTAGTATCGTCCCAGCCAAAAACATTCAGTACTTC

v_call: TRBV7-3
d_call: .
j_call: TRBJ1-1
cdr3_length: 14
clone_size: once
cdr3_aa: CASSLGGVGGEAFF
cdr3_nt: TGTGCCAGCAGCTTAGGCGGTGTCGGTGGTGAAGCTTTCTTT

v_call: TRBV14
d_call: .
j_call: TRBJ2-3
cdr3_length: 16
clone_size: .
cdr3_aa: CASSQEMSGGPDTQYF
cdr3_nt: TGTGCCAGCAGCCAAGAAATGTCTGGGGGCCCAGATACGCAGTATTTT

v_call: TRBV11-2
d_call: .
j_call: TRBJ1-2
cdr3_length: 16
clone_size: .
cdr3_aa: CASSLPWEGVRYGYTF
cdr3_nt: TGTGCCAGCAGCTTACCCTGGGAAGGGGTTCGCTATGGCTACACCTTC

v_call: TRBV19
d_call: .
j_call: TRBJ1-4
cdr3_length: 12
clone_size: .
cdr3_aa: CASSRDRGELFF
cdr3_nt: TGTGCCAGTAGCAGGGACCGGGGAGAACTGTTTTTT

v_call: TRBV7-2
d_call: .
j_call: TRBJ1-1
cdr3_length: 15
clone_size: .
cdr3_aa: CASSPRRERDTEAFF
cdr3_nt: TGTGCCAGCAGCCCTAGACGGGAGAGGGATACTGAAGCTTTCTTT

v_call: TRBV10-1
d_call: .
j_call: TRBJ1-5
cdr3_length: 17
clone_size: .
cdr3_aa: CAKTLDPFTTSNQPQHF
cdr3_nt: TGCGCCAAGACCCTCGACCCTTTTACAACTAGCAATCAGCCCCAGCATTTT

v_call: TRBV4-2
d_call: .
j_call: TRBJ2-6
cdr3_length: 16
clone_size: .
cdr3_aa: CASSQDGVSGANVLTF
cdr3_nt: TGTGCCAGCAGCCAAGATGGGGTCTCTGGGGCCAACGTCCTGACTTTC

v_call: TRBV7-2
d_call: .
j_call: TRBJ2-5
cdr3_length: 14
clone_size: .
cdr3_aa: CASSSPTSPETQYF
cdr3_nt: TGTGCCAGCAGCTCCCCCACTAGCCCAGAGACCCAGTACTTC

v_call: TRBV6-1
d_call: .
j_call: TRBJ1-2
cdr3_length: 14
clone_size: .
cdr3_aa: CASSEAGQGHGYTF
cdr3_nt: TGTGCCAGCAGTGAAGCGGGGCAGGGCCATGGCTACACCTTC

v_call: TRBV29-1
d_call: TRBD2
j_call: TRBJ2-3
cdr3_length: 12
clone_size: .
cdr3_aa: CSIAGGPDTQYF
cdr3_nt: TGCAGCATAGCGGGGGGCCCAGATACGCAGTATTTT

v_call: TRBV30
d_call: .
j_call: TRBJ1-1
cdr3_length: 13
clone_size: .
cdr3_aa: CAWSPRVNTEAFF
cdr3_nt: TGTGCCTGGAGTCCGCGGGTGAACACTGAAGCTTTCTTT

v_call: TRBV4-2
d_call: .
j_call: TRBJ1-5
cdr3_length: 14
clone_size: .
cdr3_aa: CASSQEVGNQPQHF
cdr3_nt: TGTGCCAGCAGCCAAGAGGTCGGTAATCAGCCCCAGCATTTT

v_call: TRBV11-3
d_call: TRBD2
j_call: TRBJ2-3
cdr3_length: 20
clone_size: .
cdr3_aa: CASSFGLAGGHGTHTDTQYF
cdr3_nt: TGTGCCAGCAGCTTTGGACTAGCGGGAGGGCATGGCACACACACAGATACGCAGTATTTT

v_call: TRBV29-1
d_call: .
j_call: TRBJ1-2
cdr3_length: 13
clone_size: .
cdr3_aa: CSVQTWTNYGYTF
cdr3_nt: TGCAGCGTCCAGACATGGACTAACTATGGCTACACCTTC

v_call: TRBV11-2
d_call: .
j_call: TRBJ2-7
cdr3_length: 16
clone_size: .
cdr3_aa: CASSLDRRTATYEQYF
cdr3_nt: TGTGCCAGCAGCTTAGATCGGAGGACAGCGACCTACGAGCAGTACTTC

v_call: TRBV11-3
d_call: .
j_call: TRBJ2-7
cdr3_length: 14
clone_size: .
cdr3_aa: CASSPPRDRHEQYF
cdr3_nt: TGTGCCAGCAGCCCCCCGAGGGATCGGCACGAGCAGTACTTC

v_call: TRBV10-1
d_call: .
j_call: TRBJ1-5
cdr3_length: 15
clone_size: .
cdr3_aa: CASSESLGSNQPQHF
cdr3_nt: TGCGCCAGCAGTGAGTCTCTGGGAAGCAATCAGCCCCAGCATTTT

v_call: TRBV19
d_call: .
j_call: TRBJ1-5
cdr3_length: 14
clone_size: .
cdr3_aa: CASSPADNRQPQHF
cdr3_nt: TGTGCCAGTAGTCCCGCAGACAATCGTCAGCCCCAGCATTTT

v_call: TRBV7-9
d_call: .
j_call: TRBJ1-5
cdr3_length: 14
clone_size: .
cdr3_aa: CASSLAQGDQPQHF
cdr3_nt: TGTGCCAGCAGCTTAGCCCAGGGAGATCAGCCCCAGCATTTT

v_call: TRBV7-9
d_call: TRBD1
j_call: TRBJ2-7
cdr3_length: 16
clone_size: .
cdr3_aa: CASSQVLTGSSVEQYF
cdr3_nt: TGTGCCAGCAGCCAAGTTCTGACAGGGAGCTCTGTCGAGCAGTACTTC